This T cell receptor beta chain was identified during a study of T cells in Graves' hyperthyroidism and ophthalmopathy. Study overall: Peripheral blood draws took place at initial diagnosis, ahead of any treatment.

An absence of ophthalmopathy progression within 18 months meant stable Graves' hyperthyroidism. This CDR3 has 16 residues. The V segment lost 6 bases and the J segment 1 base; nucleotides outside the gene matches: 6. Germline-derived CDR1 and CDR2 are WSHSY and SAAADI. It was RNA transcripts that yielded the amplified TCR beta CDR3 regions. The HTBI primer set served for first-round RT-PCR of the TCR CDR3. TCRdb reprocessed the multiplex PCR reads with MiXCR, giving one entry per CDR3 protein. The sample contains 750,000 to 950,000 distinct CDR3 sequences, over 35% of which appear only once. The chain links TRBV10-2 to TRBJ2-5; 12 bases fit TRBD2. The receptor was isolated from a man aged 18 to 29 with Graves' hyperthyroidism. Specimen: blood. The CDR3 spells CASSSLAGGLQETQYF. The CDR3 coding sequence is TGCGCCAGCAGCTCGCTAGCGGGGGGGCTCCAAGAGACCCAGTACTTC.